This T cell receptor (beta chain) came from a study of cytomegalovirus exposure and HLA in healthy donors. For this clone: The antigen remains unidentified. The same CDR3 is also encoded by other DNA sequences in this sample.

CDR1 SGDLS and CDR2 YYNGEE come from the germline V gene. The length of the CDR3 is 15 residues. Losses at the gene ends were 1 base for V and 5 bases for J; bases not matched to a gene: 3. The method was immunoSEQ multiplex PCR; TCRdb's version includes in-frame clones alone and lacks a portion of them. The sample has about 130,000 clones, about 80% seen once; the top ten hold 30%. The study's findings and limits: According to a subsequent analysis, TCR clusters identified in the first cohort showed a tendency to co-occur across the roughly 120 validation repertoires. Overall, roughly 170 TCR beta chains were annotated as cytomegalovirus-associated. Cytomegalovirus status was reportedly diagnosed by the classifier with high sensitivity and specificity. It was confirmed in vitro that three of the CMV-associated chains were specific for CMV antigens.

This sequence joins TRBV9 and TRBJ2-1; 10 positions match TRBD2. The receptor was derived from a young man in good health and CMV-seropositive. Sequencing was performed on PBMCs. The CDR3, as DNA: TGTGCCAGCAGCGTAACTAGCGGGGCCCACAATGAGCAGTTCTTC. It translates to CASSVTSGAHNEQFF.